This T cell receptor (beta chain) was documented in a study of T cells in Graves' hyperthyroidism and ophthalmopathy. TCR beta CDR3 regions were amplified from RNA transcripts. In the first-round RT-PCR of the TCR CDR3, the HTBI primer set was used. MiXCR was run by TCRdb on the multiplex PCR reads, yielding one entry per CDR3 protein. The table shows nearly 600,000 distinct CDR3 sequences, with roughly 14% occurring only once. Trimming pared 6 bases from V and 6 bases from J, leaving 9 bases between. The CDR3 is 12 amino acids. Germline V gives CDR1 ENHRY, CDR2 SYGVKD. The specimen was blood. The V gene is TRBV10-3, the J gene TRBJ2-1, with D possibly being TRBD1 or TRBD2 (5 bases each). The receptor comes from a woman aged 25 to 39 with Graves' hyperthyroidism that later progressed to Graves' ophthalmopathy. CDR3 sequence: CAISGTANEQFF. As DNA, the CDR3 is TGTGCCATCAGCGGGACGGCCAATGAGCAGTTCTTC.